Ten or more counts support the clone carrying this T cell receptor beta chain. The antigen remains undetermined. The CDR3 spans 15 residues. Losses at the gene ends were 7 bases for V and 4 bases for J; bases not matched to a gene: 15. CDR1 is SQVTM and CDR2 is ANQGSEA in the germline V gene. From RNA, the CDR3 regions of TCR beta chains were amplified and sequenced. The authors performed first-round RT-PCR with HTBI primers and then a second-round multiplex PCR. From the multiplex PCR reads, TCRdb called clonotypes with MiXCR, one entry per CDR3 protein. Of 600,000 to 950,000 distinct CDR3 sequences listed, roughly 41% are singletons. These data originate in a study of Graves' ophthalmopathy and Graves' hyperthyroidism. Other autoimmune diseases, uncontrolled infections, pregnancy or lactation led to the exclusion of patients. Study-level points and caveats: Most expanded clonotypes from thyroid (those above 0.001 frequency) were also found in blood.

This chain links TRBV29-1 with TRBJ2-5, with 7 bases matching TRBD1. The origin of this receptor is an adult man with Graves' ophthalmopathy. Specimen: peripheral blood. The CDR3 here is CSARMGTANSETQYF. The CDR3 DNA is TGCAGCGCCCGAATGGGGACAGCGAATTCAGAGACCCAGTACTTC.